This T cell receptor (beta chain) stems from a study of early T cells in non-severe SARS-CoV-2 infection. Turning to the study itself: Sequencing was performed on bulk RNA from unsorted whole blood, leaving chains unpaired.

The TCR library protocol attached unique molecular identifiers to the individual cDNA molecules. From the 5' RACE reads, TCRdb called clonotypes with MiXCR, one entry per CDR3 protein. The sample includes about 23,000 distinct CDR3 sequences, about 5.6% of them seen just once. CDR3 length: 15 amino acids. After removal of 3 bases from V and 4 bases from J, the junction contained 7 bases not matched to a gene. The V gene's germline CDR1 is GTSNPN and CDR2 SVGIG (reference sequence). This clonotype appeared many times. The antigen is unknown. Whole-study results and caveats: The study's VDJdb matching favored anti-spike CD8 responses and missed private and CD4 specificities.

The clonotype originates from an adult who was a healthcare worker with PCR-confirmed SARS-CoV-2 infection or an uninfected control (not recorded which). The sequenced sample consisted of whole blood. The chain couples TRBV30 to TRBJ2-1; 9 bases line up with TRBD1. CDR3 sequence reads: CAWRIPGTGYNEQFF. The CDR3 nucleotides are TGTGCCTGGAGGATTCCCGGGACAGGGTACAATGAGCAGTTCTTC.